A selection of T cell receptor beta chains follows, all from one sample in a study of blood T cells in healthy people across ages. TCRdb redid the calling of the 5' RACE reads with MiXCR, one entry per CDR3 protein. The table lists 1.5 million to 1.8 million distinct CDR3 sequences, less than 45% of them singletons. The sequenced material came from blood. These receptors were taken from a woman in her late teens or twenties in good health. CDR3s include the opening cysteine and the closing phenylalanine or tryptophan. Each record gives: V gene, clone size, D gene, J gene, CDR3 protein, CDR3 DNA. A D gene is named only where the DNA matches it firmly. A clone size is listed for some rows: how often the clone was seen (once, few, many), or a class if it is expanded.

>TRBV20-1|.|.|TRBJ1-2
CSAILTGRNYGYTF
TGCAGTGCTATCCTTACAGGGAGGAACTATGGCTACACCTTC
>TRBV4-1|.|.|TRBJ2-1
CASSQDHGGVYNEQFF
TGCGCCAGCAGCCAAGATCACGGGGGCGTCTACAATGAGCAGTTCTTC
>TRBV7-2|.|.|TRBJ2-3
CASRRAGAVYTQYF
TGTGCCAGCAGGCGGGCAGGGGCGGTCTATACGCAGTATTTT
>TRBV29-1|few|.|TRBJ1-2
CSAAGGGYTF
TGCAGCGCGGCGGGGGGTGGCTACACCTTC
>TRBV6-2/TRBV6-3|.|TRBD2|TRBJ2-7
CASSFDSGSFYGSGEQYF
TGTGCCAGCAGTTTCGATAGCGGGAGCTTTTATGGGTCTGGCGAGCAGTACTTC
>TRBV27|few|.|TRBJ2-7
CASSPRGWNEQYF
TGTGCCAGCAGTCCCAGGGGTTGGAACGAGCAGTACTTC
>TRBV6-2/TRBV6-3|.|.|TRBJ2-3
CASSYGWSGARTDTQYF
TGTGCCAGCAGTTACGGGTGGAGTGGGGCGCGCACAGATACGCAGTATTTT
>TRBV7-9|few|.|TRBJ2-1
CASSFAWGEWNLFF
TGTGCCAGCAGCTTCGCGTGGGGAGAGTGGAATCTGTTCTTC
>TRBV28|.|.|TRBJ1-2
CASSVQAGYGYTF
TGTGCCAGCAGTGTTCAGGCAGGTTATGGCTACACCTTC
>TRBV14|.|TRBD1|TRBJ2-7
CASSQAGTGVRGEQYF
TGTGCCAGCAGCCAAGCCGGGACAGGGGTTAGGGGCGAGCAGTACTTC
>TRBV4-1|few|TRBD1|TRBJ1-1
CASSQGGQGITEAFF
TGCGCCAGCAGCCAAGGAGGACAGGGAATCACTGAAGCTTTCTTT
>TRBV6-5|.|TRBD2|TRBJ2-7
CASSYSTLAGGEQYF
TGTGCCAGCAGTTACTCGACACTAGCGGGAGGAGAGCAGTACTTC
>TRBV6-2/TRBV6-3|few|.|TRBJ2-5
CASSHPSETQYF
TGTGCCAGCAGCCACCCTTCGGAGACCCAGTACTTC
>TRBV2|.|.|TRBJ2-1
CASSEWVASNEQFF
TGTGCCAGCAGTGAATGGGTGGCCAGCAATGAGCAGTTCTTC
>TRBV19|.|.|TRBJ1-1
CASSILHKDTEAFF
TGTGCCAGTAGTATTCTCCATAAGGACACTGAAGCTTTCTTT
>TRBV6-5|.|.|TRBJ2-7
CASSHTFYEQYF
TGTGCCAGCAGCCACACATTTTACGAGCAGTACTTC
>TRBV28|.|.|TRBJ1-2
CASSLWGRYGYTF
TGTGCCAGCAGTTTATGGGGGAGGTATGGCTACACCTTC
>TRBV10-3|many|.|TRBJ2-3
CAISDPTRAGKDTQYF
TGTGCCATCAGTGATCCGACCAGAGCAGGGAAAGATACGCAGTATTTT
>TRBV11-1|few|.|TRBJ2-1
CASSSSSLVEQFF
TGTGCCAGCAGCTCGTCTAGCTTAGTTGAGCAGTTCTTC
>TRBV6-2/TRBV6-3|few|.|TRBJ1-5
CASSYGAWGNQPQHF
TGTGCCAGCAGTTACGGGGCTTGGGGCAATCAGCCCCAGCATTTT
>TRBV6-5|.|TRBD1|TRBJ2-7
CATGQGKAEQYF
TGTGCCACGGGACAGGGTAAGGCCGAGCAGTACTTC
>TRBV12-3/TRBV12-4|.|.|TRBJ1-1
CASNPLGREAFF
TGTGCCAGCAACCCTCTAGGGCGTGAAGCTTTCTTT
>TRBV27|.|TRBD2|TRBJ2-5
CASSLSRLAGPQETQYF
TGTGCCAGCAGTTTATCTCGCCTAGCGGGACCCCAAGAGACCCAGTACTTC
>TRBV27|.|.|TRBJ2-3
CASKAGSFTDTQYF
TGTGCCAGCAAGGCAGGGTCTTTCACAGATACGCAGTATTTT
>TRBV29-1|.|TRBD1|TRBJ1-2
CSVEQGASGYTF
TGCAGCGTTGAACAGGGGGCCTCTGGCTACACCTTC
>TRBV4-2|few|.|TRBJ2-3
CASSQEQASGTDTQYF
TGTGCCAGCAGCCAAGAGCAGGCTAGTGGCACAGATACGCAGTATTTT
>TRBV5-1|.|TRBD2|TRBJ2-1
CASSFGLVGEQFF
TGCGCCAGCAGCTTTGGACTAGTAGGTGAGCAGTTCTTC
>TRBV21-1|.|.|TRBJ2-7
CASSKARLAGGSSYNEQYF
TGTGCCAGCAGCAAAGCGAGACTAGCGGGGGGCAGCTCCTACAATGAGCAGTACTTC
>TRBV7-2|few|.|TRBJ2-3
CASSLVWGRPTDTQYF
TGTGCCAGCAGCCTCGTCTGGGGGCGACCCACAGATACGCAGTATTTT
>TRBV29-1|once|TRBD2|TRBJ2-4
CSALRWGSGSWAKNIQYF
TGCAGCGCCCTACGCTGGGGTAGCGGGAGTTGGGCCAAAAACATTCAGTACTTC
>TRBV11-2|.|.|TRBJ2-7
CASSLGGHRRDSMSEQYF
TGTGCCAGCAGCTTAGGGGGGCACAGACGGGACTCCATGAGTGAGCAGTACTTC
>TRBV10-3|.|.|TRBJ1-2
CAISENLGGYGYTF
TGTGCCATCAGTGAGAATCTGGGGGGTTATGGCTACACCTTC
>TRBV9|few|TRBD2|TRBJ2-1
CASSVLAGGGINEQFF
TGTGCCAGCAGCGTTCTAGCGGGAGGAGGAATAAATGAGCAGTTCTTC
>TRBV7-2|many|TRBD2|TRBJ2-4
CASSLTSESDIQYF
TGTGCCAGCAGCTTGACTAGCGAATCAGACATTCAGTACTTC
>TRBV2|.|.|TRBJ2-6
CASSRAGDSGANVLTF
TGTGCCAGCTCCAGGGCAGGTGACTCTGGGGCCAACGTCCTGACTTTC
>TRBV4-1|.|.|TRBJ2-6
CATVSSGANVLTF
TGCGCCACCGTAAGCTCTGGGGCCAACGTCCTGACTTTC
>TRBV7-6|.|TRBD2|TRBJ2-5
CASSLLPRGLGETQYF
TGTGCCAGCAGCTTATTGCCCCGGGGACTAGGGGAGACCCAGTACTTC
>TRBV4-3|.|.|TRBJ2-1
CASSQEQVPPSSYNEQFF
TGCGCCAGCAGCCAAGAACAGGTCCCCCCCTCTTCGTACAATGAGCAGTTCTTC
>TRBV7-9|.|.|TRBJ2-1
CASSLTLREQFF
TGTGCTAGCAGTTTAACCCTTCGTGAGCAGTTCTTC
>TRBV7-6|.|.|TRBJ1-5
CASSLFFDSANQPQHF
TGTGCCAGCAGCTTGTTCTTCGACAGCGCCAATCAGCCCCAGCATTTT
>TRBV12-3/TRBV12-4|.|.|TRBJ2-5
CASSLEGAGRETQYF
TGTGCCAGCAGTTTAGAAGGGGCGGGGCGAGAGACCCAGTACTTC
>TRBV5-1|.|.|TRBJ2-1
CASSTTGSEQFF
TGTGCCAGCAGTACGACGGGTAGTGAGCAGTTCTTC
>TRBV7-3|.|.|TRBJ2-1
CASSSIGEIYNKQFF
TGTGCCAGCAGCTCCATCGGGGAGATCTACAATAAGCAGTTCTTC
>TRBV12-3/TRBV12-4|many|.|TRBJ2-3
CASSSSRTDTQYF
TGTGCCAGCAGTTCCTCGAGGACAGATACGCAGTATTTT
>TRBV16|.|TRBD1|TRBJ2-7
CASSQGTGLNEQYF
TGTGCCAGCAGCCAAGGGACAGGGTTAAATGAGCAGTACTTC
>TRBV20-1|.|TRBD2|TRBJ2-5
CSARDLDSGGYQETQYF
TGCAGTGCTAGAGATCTTGACAGCGGGGGGTACCAAGAGACCCAGTACTTC
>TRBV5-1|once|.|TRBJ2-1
CASSEGLASSYNEQFF
TGCGCCAGCAGCGAGGGGCTAGCGAGCTCCTACAATGAGCAGTTCTTC
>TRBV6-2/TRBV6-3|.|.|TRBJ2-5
CASTLTSSPETQYF
TGTGCCAGCACCTTGACAAGTTCCCCAGAGACCCAGTACTTC
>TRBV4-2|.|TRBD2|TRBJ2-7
CASSQLADNEQYF
TGTGCCAGCAGCCAACTAGCGGACAATGAGCAGTACTTC
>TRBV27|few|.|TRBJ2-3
CASSLRGLQGTQYF
TGTGCCAGCAGTTTACGAGGCCTCCAGGGCACGCAGTATTTT
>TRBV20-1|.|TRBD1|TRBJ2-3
CSARTGGSTDTQYF
TGCAGTGCTAGAACAGGGGGAAGCACAGATACGCAGTATTTT
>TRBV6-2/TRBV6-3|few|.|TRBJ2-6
CASSPIGANVLTF
TGTGCCAGCAGCCCTATAGGGGCCAACGTCCTGACTTTC
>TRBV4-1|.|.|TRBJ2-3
CASSQVTSGPPDTQYF
TGCGCCAGCAGCCAAGTTACCAGCGGGCCACCAGATACGCAGTATTTT
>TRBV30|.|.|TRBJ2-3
CAWGQGTSTDTQYF
TGTGCCTGGGGGCAGGGGACTAGCACAGATACGCAGTATTTT
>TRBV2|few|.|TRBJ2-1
CASREGMGYNEQFF
TGTGCCAGCAGGGAGGGGATGGGCTACAATGAGCAGTTCTTC
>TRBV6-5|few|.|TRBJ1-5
CAAGAAMGNQPQHF
TGTGCCGCCGGAGCGGCGATGGGCAATCAGCCCCAGCATTTT
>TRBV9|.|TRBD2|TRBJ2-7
CASSVGFSGNEQYF
TGTGCCAGCAGCGTAGGGTTTAGCGGGAATGAGCAGTACTTC
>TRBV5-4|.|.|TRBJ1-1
CASRTGGGATEAFF
TGTGCCAGCAGAACCGGGGGGGGCGCAACTGAAGCTTTCTTT
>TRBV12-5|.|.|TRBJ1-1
CASGLNLNTEAFF
TGTGCTAGTGGTTTGAATTTGAACACTGAAGCTTTCTTT